These T cell receptor beta chains were read from a single sample in a study of blood T cell repertoires in COVID-19. Profiling relied on immunoSEQ multiplex PCR, and the TCRdb table lists in-frame clones only, not all of them. The sample holds a few hundred thousand clones, just over 85% seen once. The source material was peripheral blood. The receptors here all came from a young woman with active or convalescent COVID-19. The CDR3 runs from the conserved cysteine through the conserved F or W. A D gene is named only where the DNA matches it firmly. Clone size is given for some rows only: seen once, a few or many times, or a class if the clone is expanded.

TRBJ1-2 | TRBD1 | . | TRBV27 | TGTGCCAGCAGTCCGCGGACAGGGTTGATCTCCTATGGCTACACCTTC | CASSPRTGLISYGYTF
TRBJ2-5 | TRBD1 | . | TRBV6-1 | TGTGCCAGCAGTGAACAGACAGGGGCGGGGGAGACCCAGTACTTC | CASSEQTGAGETQYF
TRBJ2-1 | TRBD2 | . | TRBV7-2 | TGTGCCAGCAGCCGGACTAGCGGGAAAATCTACAATGAGCAGTTCTTC | CASSRTSGKIYNEQFF
TRBJ2-2 | . | . | TRBV30 | TGTGCCTGCCAAACCCGGGGGTGGGACACCGGGGAGCTGTTTTTT | CACQTRGWDTGELFF
TRBJ1-5 | . | . | TRBV6-5 | TGTGCCAGCAGTTCGGCAGGACTAAATCAGCCCCAGCATTTT | CASSSAGLNQPQHF
TRBJ2-1 | TRBD2 | . | TRBV6-2/TRBV6-3 | TGTGCCAGCAGTTACTCGGGAGTAGCGGGGGCGTACAATGAGCAGTTCTTC | CASSYSGVAGAYNEQFF
TRBJ2-3 | . | . | TRBV7-2 | TGTGCCAGCAGCCCCTTCACAGATACGCAGTATTTT | CASSPFTDTQYF
TRBJ2-5 | TRBD2 | once | TRBV5-1 | TGCGCCAGCAGCTTGGTAGCCCCCGGGAGGGAGACCCAGTACTTC | CASSLVAPGRETQYF
TRBJ2-7 | TRBD1 | . | TRBV10-3 | TGTGCCATCAGTGTTGACAGGGGCTACGAGCAGTACTTC | CAISVDRGYEQYF
TRBJ1-2 | . | . | TRBV7-9 | TGTGCCAGCAGCTTAAGAGCTTTTGGCTACACCTTC | CASSLRAFGYTF
TRBJ2-3 | TRBD2 | . | TRBV30 | TGTGCCTCGTCCGGGACTAGCGGGGGGGCAGATACGCAGTATTTT | CASSGTSGGADTQYF
TRBJ2-1 | TRBD2 | . | TRBV6-5 | TGTGCCAGCAGTTACTCGAGCGGGGGGCTGTACAATGAGCAGTTCTTC | CASSYSSGGLYNEQFF
TRBJ2-3 | TRBD2 | . | TRBV9 | TGTGCCAGCAGCGGGGGGGGACGCCATACGCAGTATTTT | CASSGGGRHTQYF
TRBJ1-2 | . | . | TRBV28 | TGTGCCAGCAGCCAGACAGGTGCCCCAAGGGGCTACACCTTC | CASSQTGAPRGYTF
TRBJ2-5 | TRBD2 | . | TRBV11-2 | TGTGCCAGCAGCAACCGGGCTAGCGGGAGGGAGACCCAGTACTTC | CASSNRASGRETQYF
TRBJ2-2 | TRBD1 | . | TRBV2 | TGTGCCAGCAGTTTGTCCCGGGACAGGTCCGGGGAGCTGTTTTTT | CASSLSRDRSGELFF
TRBJ2-6 | . | . | TRBV5-4 | TGTGCCAGCAGGAAGGGGGGGGCGGAAGGGGCCAACGTCCTGACTTTC | CASRKGGAEGANVLTF
TRBJ1-1 | . | . | TRBV4-3 | TGCGCCAGCAGCCAAGATGGAGGCGGGGATTCCACTGAAGCTTTCTTT | CASSQDGGGDSTEAFF
TRBJ2-5 | . | . | TRBV9 | TGTGCCAGCAGCGTAGGGGCAGATCGGGAGACCCAGTACTTC | CASSVGADRETQYF
TRBJ2-1 | TRBD2 | . | TRBV6-2/TRBV6-3 | TGTGCCAGCAGTTACTCGGGCGGGGGGATTAATGAGCAGTTCTTC | CASSYSGGGINEQFF
TRBJ1-2 | . | . | TRBV30 | TGTGCCTGGAGTAGGCAGGGATATGGCTACACCTTC | CAWSRQGYGYTF
TRBJ1-2 | TRBD1 | once | TRBV5-1 | TGCGCCAGCAGCTTGGGACAGGGGCTAGGCTACACCTTC | CASSLGQGLGYTF
TRBJ1-6 | . | . | TRBV20-1 | TGCAGTGCTAGAGGTCTTTCACCCCTCCACTTT | CSARGLSPLHF
TRBJ1-2 | TRBD1 | . | TRBV2 | TGTGCCAGCAGGGGACAGGGGAATGGCTACACCTTC | CASRGQGNGYTF
TRBJ1-4 | . | . | TRBV18 | TGTGCCAGCTCACCACGGGCAGGGTTTAATGAAAAACTGTTTTTT | CASSPRAGFNEKLFF
TRBJ2-1 | TRBD2 | . | TRBV7-2 | TGTGCCAGCAGCCACGGACTAGCGGGGGGAGAGCAGTTCTTC | CASSHGLAGGEQFF
TRBJ2-7 | . | . | TRBV7-9 | TGTGCCAGCAGCTTTGCAGGGGACTACGAGCAGTACTTC | CASSFAGDYEQYF
TRBJ1-4 | . | . | TRBV30 | TGTGCCTGGAGTGTAGCCACGGCCTTCAGGTTT | CAWSVATAFRF
TRBJ2-7 | TRBD1 | . | TRBV6-2/TRBV6-3 | TGTGCCAGCAGTTACCCGGGACAGGGAGACGAGCAGTACTTC | CASSYPGQGDEQYF
TRBJ1-2 | TRBD1 | . | TRBV4-3 | TGCGCCAGCAGCCGGACCCCGGACAGGGGCAGCTATGGCTACACCTTC | CASSRTPDRGSYGYTF
TRBJ1-5 | TRBD1 | . | TRBV5-1 | TGCGCCAGCAGCCGAGACAGGGGGGATCAGCCCCAGCATTTT | CASSRDRGDQPQHF
TRBJ2-1 | . | . | TRBV5-1 | TGCGCCAGCACCCCTGGGGGCTGGAAGGGCAATGAGCAGTTCTTC | CASTPGGWKGNEQFF
TRBJ1-1 | . | . | TRBV4-3 | TGCGCCAGCAGCCAAGGTACAGCTGTTAGCACTGAAGCTTTCTTT | CASSQGTAVSTEAFF
TRBJ1-6 | . | . | TRBV7-3 | TGTGCCAGCAGCTCCCTGGGCAGGGGAAATTCACCCCTCCACTTT | CASSSLGRGNSPLHF
TRBJ1-1 | . | once | TRBV5-1 | TGCGCCAGCAGCTTGGGGCAGGGTAATCGGAACACTGAAGCTTTCTTT | CASSLGQGNRNTEAFF
TRBJ2-5 | TRBD1 | once | TRBV28 | TGTGCCAGCAGTACAAAACAGGGGGCCTGGGAGACCCAGTACTTC | CASSTKQGAWETQYF
TRBJ1-1 | . | . | TRBV5-1 | TGCGCCAGCAGCTTGCGGGGTATGGGCACTGAAGCTTTCTTT | CASSLRGMGTEAFF
TRBJ1-6 | . | . | TRBV19 | TGTGCCAGTACGGACGGAGGTTATTCACCCCTCCACTTT | CASTDGGYSPLHF
TRBJ2-7 | . | . | TRBV5-1 | TGCGCCAGCAGCCGACGGGTCAGTGGCGACGAGCAGTACTTC | CASSRRVSGDEQYF
TRBJ1-1 | . | . | TRBV5-1 | TGCGCCAGCAGCTTTTGGGGGCAGGAAGGGACTGAAGCTTTCTTT | CASSFWGQEGTEAFF
TRBJ2-2 | TRBD1 | . | TRBV7-3 | TGTGCCAGCAGTTTCGACAGGGCAATAAGGGAGCTGTTTTTT | CASSFDRAIRELFF
TRBJ1-1 | . | . | TRBV7-3 | TGTGCCAGCAGCTTAAAGTCCCAGGGAACTGAAGCTTTCTTT | CASSLKSQGTEAFF
TRBJ1-2 | TRBD1 | once | TRBV29-1 | TGCAGCGTTGATAGGACAGGCCTTAACTATGGCTACACCTTC | CSVDRTGLNYGYTF
TRBJ2-1 | TRBD2 | few | TRBV24-1 | TGTGCCACCAGTGATACCTTGACTAGCGGGGCCTACAATGAGCAGTTCTTC | CATSDTLTSGAYNEQFF
TRBJ1-2 | TRBD1 | once | TRBV10-3 | TGTGCCATCAGTGGCCGGGACAGGGGGAACTATGGCTACACCTTC | CAISGRDRGNYGYTF
TRBJ2-2 | . | once | TRBV18 | TGTGCCAGCTCCCCGGGGGTCACTCGGAACACCGGGGAGCTGTTTTTT | CASSPGVTRNTGELFF
TRBJ1-1 | TRBD1 | . | TRBV2 | TGTGCCAGCAGTGGGACAGGGATAGGTACTGAAGCTTTCTTT | CASSGTGIGTEAFF
TRBJ1-6 | . | . | TRBV30 | TGTGCCTGGAGTGTACGGAAGGGGTCACCCCTCCACTTT | CAWSVRKGSPLHF
TRBJ1-1 | TRBD1 | . | TRBV30 | TGTGCCTGGAGTGACAGGGGGTACACCACTGAAGCTTTCTTT | CAWSDRGYTTEAFF
TRBJ2-1 | . | . | TRBV18 | TGTGCCAGCTCACCAGTACAGGGCGGCGCTGAGCAGTTCTTC | CASSPVQGGAEQFF
TRBJ2-2 | . | few | TRBV29-1 | TGCAGCGCCAGCAGGGTAATCGGGGAGCTGTTTTTT | CSASRVIGELFF
TRBJ2-1 | . | . | TRBV21-1 | TGTGCCAGCAGCAAAGAATCGGTAGGGAGCTCCTACAATGAGCAGTTCTTC | CASSKESVGSSYNEQFF